These 24 T cell receptor beta chains share one sample of origin, sequenced in a study of HIV-infected children after antiretroviral therapy interruption. Treatment: PENTA 11 planned treatment interruption arm or continuous ART arm. A 3' RACE protocol on RNA, with unique molecular identifiers, produced the TCR library. TCRdb reprocessed the 3' RACE reads with MiXCR, giving one entry per CDR3 protein. This sample carries nearly 15,000 distinct CDR3 sequences, 3.4% of them seen once, and the ten largest clones take approximately 34%. Here the sequenced sample was CD45RO+ CD8+ T cells from PBMCs, pooled from several time points, taken from a donor given antiretroviral therapy, either interrupted or continuous. Described subset: memory CD8+ CD45RO+ CD45RA- T cells. These receptors all stem from a pool of human donors with HIV.

V and J are TRBV10-3 and TRBJ1-1, with D tentatively TRBD1 (5 bases). Per the germline V gene, CDR1 is ENHRY and CDR2 is SYGVKD. The CDR3 totals 16 residues. V was clipped by 11 bases and J by 0 bases, with 22 bases between them. CDR3 residues: CASQPEGSPLNTEAFF. CDR3 bases: TGTGCCTCTCAACCCGAGGGGTCACCCTTGAACACTGAAGCTTTCTTT.

This clonotype was observed at least ten times. V and J are TRBV28 and TRBJ1-5; unclear D gene. Looked up from germline, CDR1 is MDHEN and CDR2 is SYDVKM. Trimming left V 3 bases short and J 2 bases short, with 8 bases between. This CDR3 is built from 14 residues. CDR3 sequence (DNA): TGTGCCAGCAGTTTGGGTGTGGGCAATCAGCCCCAGCATTTT. This translates into CASSLGVGNQPQHF.

In this sample, this clonotype turned up many times. The chain carries TRBV7-2 and TRBJ2-3; 9 bases are a match to TRBD2. J lost 2 bases, V lost 9 bases, and 6 bases had no gene match. Germline lookup yields CDR1 SGHTA and CDR2 FQGNSA. The CDR3 contains 14 residues. CDR3 in DNA: TGTGCCAGTGCTCTAGCGGGGATCACAGATACGCAGTATTTT. Translating gives CASALAGITDTQYF.

This clonotype was seen at least ten times. V and J are TRBV5-8 and TRBJ2-1; 9 positions match TRBD1. The CDR3 runs 16 residues. Germline CDR1 and CDR2: SGHTS and YDEGEE. V shed 2 bases and J 9 bases; nucleotides not matched to a gene: 12. The CDR3, as DNA: TGTGCCAGCAGCTTTCTTGGGCCACAGGGGGCTTCTGAGCAGTTCTTC. Translation: CASSFLGPQGASEQFF. The full variable domain, in which reference TRBV5-8 and TRBJ2-1 provide the parts outside the CDR3, is EAGVTQSPTHLIKTRGQQATLRCSPISGHTSVYWYQQALGLGLQFLLWYDEGEERNRGNFPPRFSGRQFPNYSSELNVNALELEDSALYLCASSFLGPQGASEQFFGPGTRLTVL.

The table lists this clonotype with many counts. This sequence joins TRBV28 and TRBJ2-5; a possible D gene is TRBD2 (5 bases). With 6 bases removed from V and 5 bases from J, the gap between germline ends came to 13 bases. The CDR3 runs 13 residues. Germline V gene lookup returns CDR1 MDHEN and CDR2 SYDVKM. The CDR3 here is CASSPLARETQYF. The CDR3, as DNA: TGTGCCAGCAGCCCCTTAGCGAGGGAGACCCAGTACTTC.

The gene calls are TRBV4-2 and TRBJ2-7, with D possibly TRBD1 on 6 matching bases. CDR1 and CDR2 (germline): LGHNA, YNFKEQ. This CDR3 is 14 amino acids long. Trimming left V 4 bases short and J 2 bases short, with 12 bases between. The CDR3 region is CASSRAGVPYEQYF. The CDR3 nucleotides are TGTGCCAGCAGCCGGGCAGGGGTCCCCTACGAGCAGTACTTC.

Many counts were recorded for this clonotype. The genes are TRBV5-1 and TRBJ2-3; 8 nucleotides line up with TRBD2. V lost 6 bases to trimming and J lost 13 bases; unmatched junction nucleotides: 10. Looked up from germline, CDR1 is SGHRS and CDR2 is YFSETQ. This CDR3 is built from 12 residues. The CDR3 nucleotides are TGCGCCAGCACGGATAGCGGGGAAGATGAGTATTTT. This sequence encodes CASTDSGEDEYF. The full variable domain, in which reference TRBV5-1 and TRBJ2-3 provide the parts outside the CDR3, is KAGVTQTPRYLIKTRGQQVTLSCSPISGHRSVSWYQQTPGQGLQFLFEYFSETQRNKGNFPGRFSGRQFSNSRSEMNVSTLELGDSALYLCASTDSGEDEYFGPGTRLTVL.

This clonotype was seen ten or more times. The J gene is TRBJ2-3, the V gene TRBV13, with a tentative D call TRBD1 (6 bases). Germline values: CDR1 PRHDT, CDR2 FYEKMQ (reference sequence). Between the trimmed V and J ends, which lost 2 bases and 1 base, there was a span of 10 bases. This CDR3 spans 15 amino acids. This CDR3 reads CASSLWGQGTDTQYF. The CDR3 DNA is TGTGCCAGCAGCTTATGGGGGCAGGGCACAGATACGCAGTATTTT.

In its sample, this clonotype was seen many times. V is TRBV2 and J is TRBJ2-7; TRBD2 aligns across 7 bases. CDR3 length: 14 residues. CDR1 and CDR2 (germline): SNHLY, FYNNEI. V dropped 1 base and J dropped 5; count of bases not matched to a gene: 5. This CDR3 is CASSEGGEGNEQYF. CDR3 DNA: TGTGCCAGCAGTGAAGGTGGGGAGGGGAACGAGCAGTACTTC. Combining the CDR3 with reference TRBV2 and TRBJ2-7 gives the whole variable domain EPEVTQTPSHQVTQMGQEVILRCVPISNHLYFYWYRQILGQKVEFLVSFYNNEISEKSEIFDDQFSVERPDGSNFTLKIRSTKLEDSAMYFCASSEGGEGNEQYFGPGTRLTVT.

In its sample, this clonotype was seen many times. The chain employs TRBV7-2 and TRBJ2-4; no definite D call. This CDR3 is 15 amino acids long. In germline, CDR1 is SGHTA, CDR2 FQGNSA. V was cut by 0 bases and J by 8 bases, with 14 bases left in between. CDR3 DNA: TGTGCCAGCAGCTTAGCGCTGGACCTCCCCTACATTCAGTACTTC. It translates to CASSLALDLPYIQYF.

This clonotype was recorded at least ten times. CDR3 bases: TGTGCCAGCAGCTCAAACCGCGGGGGAGTTACAGATACGCAGTATTTT. It translates to CASSSNRGGVTDTQYF. This rearrangement joins TRBV7-8 to TRBJ2-3; 7 bases fit TRBD2. The J segment lost 3 bases and the V segment lost 4 bases, leaving 10 bases of the junction unmatched. Germline CDR1 is SGHVS and CDR2 is FQNEAQ. CDR3 length equals 16 residues.

This clonotype has at least ten counts. The chain combines TRBV9 with TRBJ2-7, with 11 nucleotides matching TRBD2. Germline loops: CDR1 SGDLS, CDR2 YYNGEE. The junction had 4 bases not matched to a gene; V was cut back by 5 bases and J by 0 bases. The CDR3 spans 15 residues. CDR3 DNA sequence: TGTGCCAGCAGTGGTAGCGGGGGGGCCTCCTACGAGCAGTACTTC. Its protein is CASSGSGGASYEQYF. The complete variable domain, with remaining parts taken from reference TRBV9 and TRBJ2-7, reads DSGVTQTPKHLITATGQRVTLRCSPRSGDLSVYWYQQSLDQGLQFLIQYYNGEERAKGNILERFSAQQFPDLHSELNLSSLELGDSALYFCASSGSGGASYEQYFGPGTRLTVT.

This clonotype has only a few counts. V and J are TRBV18 and TRBJ2-7; 7 bases agree with TRBD1. Trimming cost V 7 bases and J 0 bases; bases outside gene matches: 12. This CDR3 has 16 amino acids. Germline lookup yields CDR1 KGHSH and CDR2 LQKENI. The CDR3 DNA reads as TGTGCCAGCTATTTTGACAGCCGGGACAGCTCCTACGAGCAGTACTTC. This codes for CASYFDSRDSSYEQYF.

This clonotype was observed many times. The rearrangement links TRBV10-2 to TRBJ2-2; D assignment may be TRBD1 or TRBD2 (5 bases each). Trimming shortened V by 5 bases and J by 3 bases, and 22 bases separated the two germline ends. Per germline, CDR1 WSHSY and CDR2 SAAADI. The length of the CDR3 is 18 residues. The chain's CDR3 is CASSRPPRGVFYTGELFF. CDR3 nucleotides: TGCGCCAGCAGTCGGCCCCCACGGGGCGTTTTTTACACCGGGGAGCTGTTTTTT.

This clonotype was seen ten or more times. The chain has TRBV11-2 and TRBJ1-5; 8 nucleotides match TRBD1. The V segment lost 6 bases and the J segment 5 bases; nucleotides outside the gene matches: 6. Germline CDR1 is SGHAT and CDR2 is FQNNGV. CDR3 size: 14 residues. The CDR3 loop is CASSEGQGYQPQHF. In nucleotides, the CDR3 is TGTGCCAGCAGTGAAGGACAGGGATATCAGCCCCAGCATTTT.

The V gene is TRBV20-1, the J gene TRBJ2-7; 7 bases are shared with TRBD1. Germline V lookup: CDR1 DFQATT, CDR2 SNEGSKA (reference sequence). There are 14 residues in the CDR3. The trim removed 2 bases at V and 3 bases at J, leaving 7 bases unmatched. The CDR3 is CSARNLGTDYEQYF. CDR3 nucleotides: TGCAGTGCTAGAAACCTAGGGACAGACTACGAGCAGTACTTC.

This clonotype was seen many times. This CDR3 reads CASSALGPAQYF. The DNA of the CDR3 is TGTGCCAGCTCCGCCCTCGGGCCAGCGCAGTATTTT. The chain employs TRBV6-5 and TRBJ2-3; D is uncertain. CDR1 is MNHEY and CDR2 is SVGAGI in the germline V gene. The CDR3 sequence is 12 residues long. V was shortened by 8 bases and J by 10 bases, with 16 bases between the two germline ends.

The CDR3 is CASSQGGNSPLHF. The DNA of the CDR3 is TGTGCCAGCAGCCAAGGCGGTAATTCACCCCTCCACTTT. V usage is TRBV3-1 and J usage is TRBJ1-6; D is ambiguous. This CDR3 is 13 amino acids long. The germline V gene encodes CDR1 LGHDT and CDR2 YNNKEL (reference sequence). V was clipped by 1 base and J by 6 bases, with 4 bases between them.

This clonotype was seen at least ten times. The chain carries TRBV28 and TRBJ1-5, with 10 positions matching TRBD1. Germline V gene sequence: CDR1 MDHEN, CDR2 SYDVKM. J lost 6 bases, V lost 5 bases, and 7 bases had no gene match. The CDR3 has 15 residues. The CDR3 loop reads CASSPGTGDIQPQHF. DNA for the CDR3: TGTGCCAGCAGTCCCGGGACAGGGGATATTCAGCCCCAGCATTTT.

This chain joins TRBV28 and TRBJ1-5; D may be TRBD1 (6 bases). The CDR3 length is 18 residues. CDR1 MDHEN and CDR2 SYDVKM come from the germline V gene. V shed 3 bases and J shed 1 base, with 19 bases lying between them. The CDR3 region is CASSLPPYRVQSNQPQHF. In nucleotides, the CDR3 is TGTGCCAGCAGTTTGCCCCCCTACAGGGTCCAGAGCAATCAGCCCCAGCATTTT.

This clonotype was observed many times. The V gene is TRBV10-2, the J gene TRBJ2-1, with 14 nucleotides matching TRBD2. Germline CDR1 reads WSHSY; CDR2 reads SAAADI. CDR3 size: 17 residues. The J segment lost 0 bases and the V segment lost 8 bases, leaving 6 bases of the junction unmatched. DNA of the CDR3: TGCGCCAGCGCTAGGACTAGCGGGGGGAGCTCCTACAATGAGCAGTTCTTC. Its protein is CASARTSGGSSYNEQFF.

This clonotype has at least ten counts. This chain joins TRBV6-1 and TRBJ1-5; TRBD1 might be the D (5 bases). Trimming stripped 11 bases from V and 4 bases from J, with 18 bases between. Germline CDR1 reads MNHNS; CDR2 reads SASEGT. There are 14 residues in the CDR3. CDR3 bases: TGTGCCGGAGGAATGGGGGGGAGAAATCAGCCCCAGCATTTT. This translates into CAGGMGGRNQPQHF.

V usage is TRBV6-2 or TRBV6-3 and J usage is TRBJ2-2, with TRBD2 as a possible D gene (6 bases). The germline V gene encodes CDR1 MNHEY and CDR2 SVGEGT. The CDR3 is 18 amino acids. V was shortened by 4 bases and J by 0 bases, with 18 bases between the two germline ends. CDR3 coding DNA: TGTGCCAGCAGTTGGGACTTATCTTTCGGATCGAACACCGGGGAGCTGTTTTTT. This encodes CASSWDLSFGSNTGELFF.

This clonotype was found many times. V is TRBV4-3 and J is TRBJ2-1, with D unclear. This CDR3 spans 13 amino acids. Germline lookup yields CDR1 LGHNA and CDR2 YSLEER. Trimming removed 0 bases from V and 3 bases from J, with 3 bases in between. This CDR3 reads CASSQDGYNEQFF. For the CDR3, the DNA is TGCGCCAGCAGCCAAGACGGCTACAATGAGCAGTTCTTC.